Listed below are T cell receptor beta chains from one sample, sequenced in a study of cytomegalovirus exposure and HLA in healthy donors. TCRdb keeps only in-frame clones here, not all; method: immunoSEQ multiplex PCR. The top ten clones hold about 0.8% of a sample with about 360,000 clones, roughly 89% of them seen once. The sample comprised PBMCs. The receptor set was obtained from a woman between 18 and 29 years old in good health and CMV-seronegative. The CDR3 runs from the conserved cysteine through the conserved F or W. A D gene is named only where the DNA matches it firmly. Some rows have no size entry. The others give once, few or many, or a class for an expanded clone.

TRBJ1-2	NA	TRBV27	NA	CASSFRWTAYGYTF	TGTGCCAGCAGTTTTAGGTGGACAGCCTATGGCTACACCTTC
TRBJ2-1	NA	TRBV7-9	NA	CASSLGQQQFF	TGTGCCAGCAGCTTAGGACAGCAGCAGTTCTTC
TRBJ1-4	NA	TRBV18	NA	CASTLRTNEKLFF	TGTGCCAGCACACTGAGAACTAATGAAAAACTGTTTTTT
TRBJ2-7	NA	TRBV10-1	TRBD2	CASSEDTSGGALDEQYF	TGCGCCAGCAGTGAAGATACTAGCGGGGGGGCTCTGGACGAGCAGTACTTC
TRBJ2-7	NA	TRBV19	TRBD1	CASSSGTGVSYEQYF	TGTGCCAGTAGCTCGGGGACAGGGGTATCCTACGAGCAGTACTTC
TRBJ2-5	NA	TRBV4-1	TRBD1	CASSQAYRGTPETQYF	TGCGCCAGCAGCCAGGCTTACAGGGGCACTCCGGAGACCCAGTACTTC
TRBJ2-7	NA	TRBV5-1	TRBD1	CASSPTGQGPYEQYF	TGCGCCAGCAGCCCCACGGGACAGGGACCTTACGAGCAGTACTTC
TRBJ1-1	NA	TRBV6-1	TRBD1	CASRKDRTMPEAFF	TGTGCCAGCAGGAAGGACAGGACCATGCCAGAAGCTTTCTTT
TRBJ1-5	NA	TRBV27	NA	CASSFRSNQPQHF	TGTGCCAGCAGTTTTCGGAGCAATCAGCCCCAGCATTTT
TRBJ1-2	NA	TRBV19	TRBD1	CATAGGGRVSRLSGYTF	TGTGCCACCGCCGGAGGGGGCAGGGTGTCTCGACTTTCTGGCTACACCTTC
TRBJ1-1	few	TRBV28	NA	CASSRIASAEAFF	TGTGCCAGCAGCCGTATTGCGTCCGCTGAAGCTTTCTTT
TRBJ2-7	NA	TRBV9	NA	CASSATGTPGYEQYF	TGTGCCAGCAGCGCTACAGGGACCCCAGGCTACGAGCAGTACTTC
TRBJ2-7	once	TRBV6-4	NA	CGSAGRGSYEQYF	TGTGGCTCGGCTGGGCGGGGCTCCTACGAGCAGTACTTC
TRBJ2-7	few	TRBV2	NA	CASGGYSYEQYF	TGTGCCAGCGGCGGATACTCCTACGAGCAGTACTTC
TRBJ1-3	NA	TRBV5-1	NA	CASSRDAPTRNTIYF	TGCGCCAGCAGTCGGGATGCCCCCACGAGAAACACCATATATTTT
TRBJ2-2	NA	TRBV19	TRBD1	CASTRDRVSGELFF	TGTGCCAGTACTCGGGACAGGGTTAGCGGGGAGCTGTTTTTT
TRBJ2-5	once	TRBV10-3	TRBD2	CAISFSGGGQETQYF	TGTGCCATCAGTTTTAGCGGGGGCGGACAAGAGACCCAGTACTTC
TRBJ2-7	NA	TRBV7-6	TRBD2	CASSLGTSGSSYEQYF	TGTGCCAGCAGCTTAGGGACTAGCGGGAGCTCCTACGAGCAGTACTTC
TRBJ2-2	NA	TRBV10-2	TRBD1	CASSESRSGTGNTGELFF	TGCGCCAGCAGTGAGTCGAGATCGGGGACAGGGAACACCGGGGAGCTGTTTTTT
TRBJ1-1	NA	TRBV2	NA	CASSGGPYEAEAFF	TGTGCCAGCAGTGGAGGCCCTTATGAGGCTGAAGCTTTCTTT
TRBJ1-4	NA	TRBV4-2	TRBD1	CASSQRTGTGGEKLFF	TGTGCCAGCAGCCAAAGAACCGGGACAGGGGGTGAAAAACTGTTTTTT
TRBJ2-7	NA	TRBV7-8	TRBD1	CASSADRGPSYEQYF	TGTGCCAGCAGCGCAGACAGGGGGCCCTCCTACGAGCAGTACTTC
TRBJ1-5	NA	TRBV18	TRBD1	CASSQGQGSQPQHF	TGTGCCAGCTCACAGGGACAGGGTAGTCAGCCCCAGCATTTT
TRBJ1-6	NA	TRBV6-5	TRBD1	CASMGQGARNSPLHF	TGTGCCAGCATGGGACAGGGGGCCCGAAATTCACCCCTCCACTTT
TRBJ2-1	NA	TRBV29-1	TRBD1	CSVEDHSAAQQGRAYNEQFF	TGCAGCGTTGAAGATCATAGCGCGGCACAACAGGGGCGTGCCTACAATGAGCAGTTCTTC
TRBJ1-2	NA	TRBV6-1	TRBD1	CASSTGTVISYGYTF	TGTGCCAGCAGTACGGGGACAGTCATCAGCTATGGCTACACCTTC
TRBJ1-1	NA	TRBV5-1	NA	CASTGSNTEAFF	TGCGCCAGCACGGGGTCGAACACTGAAGCTTTCTTT
TRBJ2-2	NA	TRBV30	NA	CAWSGPGELFF	TGTGCCTGGAGCGGTCCCGGGGAGCTGTTTTTT
TRBJ2-3	NA	TRBV28	TRBD1	CASSFVRQGDDTQYF	TGTGCCAGCAGTTTTGTAAGACAGGGGGACGATACGCAGTATTTT
TRBJ2-3	NA	TRBV15	TRBD2	CATSNSGRGSSTDTQYF	TGTGCCACCAGCAATAGCGGGAGGGGATCTAGCACAGATACGCAGTATTTT
TRBJ1-2	few	TRBV12-5	NA	CASGPGTSDYGYTF	TGTGCTAGTGGTCCCGGGACTTCGGACTATGGCTACACCTTC
TRBJ1-1	NA	TRBV30	TRBD1	CAWRGTGRRLAEAFF	TGTGCCTGGAGAGGGACAGGAAGGAGGCTCGCTGAAGCTTTCTTT
TRBJ2-5	NA	TRBV30	NA	CAWSANRGETQYF	TGTGCCTGGAGTGCTAATAGGGGGGAGACCCAGTACTTC
TRBJ2-2	NA	TRBV2	TRBD2	CASRPLREGRTGELFF	TGTGCCAGCAGGCCTTTGCGGGAGGGGCGGACCGGGGAGCTGTTTTTT
TRBJ1-4	NA	TRBV6-1	NA	CASPSEGVGEEKLFF	TGTGCCAGCCCTAGCGAGGGTGTGGGGGAGGAAAAACTGTTTTTT
TRBJ2-1	NA	TRBV11-2	NA	CASSLVAGAINEQFF	TGTGCCAGCAGCTTAGTTGCGGGGGCCATCAATGAGCAGTTCTTC
TRBJ1-5	once	TRBV5-1	TRBD1	CASSLEGTGNKPQHF	TGCGCCAGCAGCTTGGAAGGGACAGGAAATAAGCCCCAGCATTTT
TRBJ1-2	NA	TRBV20-1	NA	CSASGYGYTF	TGCAGTGCTAGCGGTTATGGCTACACCTTC
TRBJ2-3	NA	TRBV28	TRBD2	CASSLFSVSGRVSDTQYF	TGTGCCAGCAGTTTATTCTCCGTTAGCGGGAGGGTGTCAGATACGCAGTATTTT
TRBJ1-4	NA	TRBV6-1	NA	CASSEAGGANEKLFF	TGTGCCAGCAGTGAAGCCGGGGGGGCTAATGAAAAACTGTTTTTT
TRBJ1-5	once	TRBV28	TRBD1	CASSLSRDRGHLGQPQHF	TGTGCCAGCAGTTTATCTCGGGACAGGGGGCACTTGGGTCAGCCCCAGCATTTT
TRBJ2-1	NA	TRBV27	NA	CASSFSLASSYNEQFF	TGTGCCAGCAGTTTCAGCCTAGCAAGCTCCTACAATGAGCAGTTCTTC